Each of the 14 T cell receptor beta chains below was sequenced from the same sample in a study of blood T cell repertoires in COVID-19. Repertoires were generated with immunoSEQ multiplex PCR, while TCRdb's copy carries only in-frame clones and drops some. The table shows some 270,000 clones, with 80% to 95% occurring only once. The sample taken for sequencing was PBMCs or T cells enriched from blood (not recorded which). All receptors come from a man in his forties who had been exposed to COVID-19.

J is TRBJ2-7 and V is TRBV28, with D possibly matching TRBD2 (6 bases). Germline-derived CDR1 and CDR2 are MDHEN and SYDVKM. The CDR3 runs 14 residues. The ends were cut back, 8 bases at V and 0 bases at J, with 14 bases in the middle. DNA of the CDR3: TGTGCCAGCGCCGGGACGGGGGACTCCTACGAGCAGTACTTC. Translation: CASAGTGDSYEQYF.

This clone was picked up one time. The genes are TRBV19 and TRBJ2-7; 10 bases fit TRBD1. The length of the CDR3 is 14 residues. Germline values: CDR1 LNHDA, CDR2 SQIVND (reference sequence). The V and J ends lost 5 bases and 2 bases, in that order; junction bases with no gene match: 3. The CDR3 DNA reads as TGTGCCAGTAGTTTGGGACAGGGGACCTACGAGCAGTACTTC. It codes for CASSLGQGTYEQYF.

The genes are TRBV29-1 and TRBJ2-5; weak D call: TRBD1 (5 bases). Trimming removed 4 bases at V and 7 bases at J, with 16 bases between. The germline V gene encodes CDR1 SQVTM and CDR2 ANQGSEA. This CDR3 contains 13 residues. The DNA of the CDR3 is TGCAGCGTTGTATTTTCCAGGGCAGGGACCCAGTACTTC. Protein: CSVVFSRAGTQYF.

The V and J genes are TRBV19 and TRBJ2-3; 7 bases align to TRBD2. This CDR3 is 16 amino acids long. Germline V lookup: CDR1 LNHDA, CDR2 SQIVND (reference sequence). Trimming at V came to 3 bases and at J to 0 bases, leaving 6 bases not matched to a gene. CDR3 region: CASSIWLAESTDTQYF. The DNA of the CDR3 is TGTGCCAGTAGTATTTGGCTAGCGGAAAGCACAGATACGCAGTATTTT.

The V call is TRBV12-3 or TRBV12-4, the J call TRBJ2-7; 7 nucleotides agree with TRBD1. V trimming: 4 bases; J trimming: 3 bases; junction bases outside the gene matches: 3. The CDR3 runs to 13 residues. Written as DNA, the CDR3 is TGTGCCAGCAGTTCGGGACAGCACTACGAGCAGTACTTC. Its translation: CASSSGQHYEQYF.

V gene TRBV6-2 or TRBV6-3 combines with J gene TRBJ2-7, with 8 positions matching TRBD1. Germline CDR1 MNHEY, CDR2 SVGEGT. The ends lost 2 bases at V and 3 bases at J; junction bases unmatched: 9. This CDR3 is 16 amino acids long. The CDR3, as DNA: TGTGCCAGCAGTTACGTTCCAGGGGGCGCTTTCTACGAGCAGTACTTC. Its translation is CASSYVPGGAFYEQYF.

This chain uses TRBV28 with TRBJ2-7; D is possibly TRBD2 (6 bases). Germline V CDR1 and CDR2: MDHEN, SYDVKM. Trimming stripped 5 bases from V and 3 bases from J, with 17 bases between. The length of the CDR3 is 15 residues. CDR3 residues: CASSGGTSPFYEQYF. In DNA, the CDR3 is TGTGCCAGCAGTGGCGGGACTTCCCCATTCTACGAGCAGTACTTC.

V and J are TRBV30 and TRBJ2-7, with TRBD1 matching 11 bases. After removal of 2 bases from V and 7 bases from J, the junction contained 10 bases not matched to a gene. The germline V gene encodes CDR1 GTSNPN and CDR2 SVGIG (reference sequence). This CDR3 region has 15 residues. The CDR3 sequence: CAWSLGTGGLEEQYF. The CDR3 coding sequence is TGTGCCTGGAGTCTGGGGACAGGGGGACTAGAGGAGCAGTACTTC.

The gene calls are TRBV7-9 and TRBJ1-1; 7 bases map to TRBD1. There are 14 residues in the CDR3. Germline CDR1 is SEHNR and CDR2 is FQNEAQ (reference sequence). Germline trimming cut 1 base from V and 5 bases from J; bases unmatched to any gene: 4. CDR3 in amino acids: CASSLVTGNTEAFF. The CDR3 DNA sequence: TGTGCCAGCAGCTTAGTGACAGGGAATACTGAAGCTTTCTTT.

The chain combines TRBV5-8 with TRBJ2-2; maybe TRBD1 (6 bases). Trimming took 2 bases from V and 2 from J, leaving 10 bases between them. The CDR3 length is 15 residues. The germline V gene encodes CDR1 SGHTS and CDR2 YDEGEE. The CDR3 loop reads CASSLGDTNTGELFF. As DNA, the CDR3 is TGTGCCAGCAGCTTAGGGGACACAAACACCGGGGAGCTGTTTTTT.

The chain combines TRBV7-2 with TRBJ2-2, with TRBD1 as a possible D gene (5 bases). The CDR3 loop spans 16 amino acids. V shed 1 base and J shed 3 bases, with 12 bases lying between them. Per the germline V gene, CDR1 is SGHTA and CDR2 is FQGNSA. CDR3 region: CASSLGRQTYTGELFF. CDR3 in DNA: TGTGCCAGCAGCTTAGGTCGACAGACCTACACCGGGGAGCTGTTTTTT.

This clone appeared once. This sequence joins TRBV11-2 and TRBJ1-2, with TRBD1 identical over 8 bases. CDR1 SGHAT and CDR2 FQNNGV come from the germline V gene. Trimming removed 4 bases from V and 2 bases from J; junction bases left unmatched: 12. This CDR3 has 17 residues. The CDR3 sequence: CASSSHHRNRGNYGYTF. The CDR3 DNA reads TGTGCCAGCAGCTCCCATCATCGAAACAGGGGGAACTATGGCTACACCTTC.

This chain uses TRBV12-3 or TRBV12-4 with TRBJ2-1; D possibly corresponds to TRBD1 (5 bases). The V and J ends lost 0 bases and 9 bases respectively, with 9 bases between them. The CDR3 extends over 13 amino acids. The CDR3 region has the DNA TGTGCCAGCAGTTTAGCAAGGGGAACTGAGCAGTTCTTC. Translation gives CASSLARGTEQFF.

The V and J genes are TRBV30 and TRBJ1-4; 10 bases fit TRBD1. CDR3 size: 17 residues. Germline V lookup: CDR1 GTSNPN, CDR2 SVGIG (reference sequence). J gave up 7 bases and V 6 bases, and 17 bases lay outside the gene matches. The CDR3 DNA reads as TGTGCCTGCCGAAGATACTCGGGACAGGGGAGGGGTGAAAAACTGTTTTTT. This translates into CACRRYSGQGRGEKLFF.